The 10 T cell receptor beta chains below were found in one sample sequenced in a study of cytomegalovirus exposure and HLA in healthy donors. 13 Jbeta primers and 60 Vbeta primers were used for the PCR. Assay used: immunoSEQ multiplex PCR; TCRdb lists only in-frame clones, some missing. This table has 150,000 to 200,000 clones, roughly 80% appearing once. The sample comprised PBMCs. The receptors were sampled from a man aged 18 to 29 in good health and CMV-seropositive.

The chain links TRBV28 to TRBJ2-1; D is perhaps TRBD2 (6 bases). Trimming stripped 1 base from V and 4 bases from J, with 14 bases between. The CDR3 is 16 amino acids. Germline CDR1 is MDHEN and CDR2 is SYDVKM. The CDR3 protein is CASSLLGGVTYNEQFF. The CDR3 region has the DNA TGTGCCAGCAGTTTATTGGGGGGAGTTACGTACAATGAGCAGTTCTTC.

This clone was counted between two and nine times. CDR3 sequence reads: CASSSEGGRKFYEQYF. For the CDR3, the DNA is TGCGCCAGCAGCTCCGAGGGCGGGAGGAAGTTCTACGAGCAGTACTTC. The chain joins TRBV5-1 to TRBJ2-7, with 8 bases identical to TRBD2. CDR1 and CDR2 from the germline V gene are SGHRS and YFSETQ. CDR3 length: 16 amino acids. V lost 3 bases, J lost 3 bases, and 11 bases stayed unmatched.

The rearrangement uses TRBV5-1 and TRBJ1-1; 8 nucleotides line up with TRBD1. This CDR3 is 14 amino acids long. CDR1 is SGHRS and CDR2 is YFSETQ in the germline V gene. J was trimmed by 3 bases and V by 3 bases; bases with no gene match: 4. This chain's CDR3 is CASSSQGADTEAFF. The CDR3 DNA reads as TGCGCCAGCAGCTCGCAGGGGGCAGACACTGAAGCTTTCTTT.

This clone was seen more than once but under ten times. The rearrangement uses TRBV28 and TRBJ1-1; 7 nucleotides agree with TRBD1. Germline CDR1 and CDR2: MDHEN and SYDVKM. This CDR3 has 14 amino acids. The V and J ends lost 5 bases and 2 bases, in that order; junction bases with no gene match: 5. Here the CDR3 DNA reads TGTGCCAGCAGTGTCACAGGGGCAAACACTGAAGCTTTCTTT. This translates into CASSVTGANTEAFF.

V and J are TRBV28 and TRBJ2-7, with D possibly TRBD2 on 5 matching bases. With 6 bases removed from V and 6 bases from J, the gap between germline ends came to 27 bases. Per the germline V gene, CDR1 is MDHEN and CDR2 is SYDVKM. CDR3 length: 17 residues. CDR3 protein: CASSLLGSRVVRGEQYF. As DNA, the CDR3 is TGTGCCAGCAGCCTCCTCGGATCGAGGGTGGTTCGTGGCGAGCAGTACTTC.

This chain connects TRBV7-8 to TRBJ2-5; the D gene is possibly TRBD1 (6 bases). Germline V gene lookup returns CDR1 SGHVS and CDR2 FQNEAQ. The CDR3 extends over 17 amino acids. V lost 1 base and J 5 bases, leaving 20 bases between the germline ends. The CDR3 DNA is TGTGCCAGCAGCTTAGTCCAGGGGTGGGATAGGGAGGAGACCCAGTACTTC. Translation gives CASSLVQGWDREETQYF.

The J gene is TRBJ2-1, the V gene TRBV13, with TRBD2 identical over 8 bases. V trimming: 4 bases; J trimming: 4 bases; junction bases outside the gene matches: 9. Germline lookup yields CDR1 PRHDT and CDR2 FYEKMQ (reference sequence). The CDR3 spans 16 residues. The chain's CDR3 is CASSSAVSGKYNEQFF. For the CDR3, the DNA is TGTGCCAGCAGCTCTGCTGTTAGCGGGAAATACAATGAGCAGTTCTTC.

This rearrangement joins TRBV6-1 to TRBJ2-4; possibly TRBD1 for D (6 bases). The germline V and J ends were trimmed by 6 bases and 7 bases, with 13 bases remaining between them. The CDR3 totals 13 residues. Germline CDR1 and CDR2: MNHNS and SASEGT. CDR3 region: CASSYVRGNIQYF. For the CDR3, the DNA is TGTGCCAGCAGCTACGTTAGGGGGAACATTCAGTACTTC.

CDR3 nucleotides: TGCGCCAGCAGCCCACAGACTAGCGGGAACCTTAACGCCGGGGAGCTGTTTTTT. It yields the protein CASSPQTSGNLNAGELFF. The V gene is TRBV5-1, the J gene TRBJ2-2; 11 bases align to TRBD2. Germline-derived CDR1 and CDR2 are SGHRS and YFSETQ. V trimming: 4 bases; J trimming: 6 bases; junction bases outside the gene matches: 14. The CDR3 loop spans 18 amino acids.

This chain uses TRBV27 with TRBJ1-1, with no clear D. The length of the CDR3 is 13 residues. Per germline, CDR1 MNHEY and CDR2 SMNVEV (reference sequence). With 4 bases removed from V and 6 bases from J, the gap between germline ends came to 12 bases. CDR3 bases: TGTGCCAGCAGTTACCAGGCCGCGTCTGAAGCTTTCTTT. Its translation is CASSYQAASEAFF.